This TCR beta chain emerged from a study of blood T cell repertoires in COVID-19. Germline assignment: CDR1 MNHEY and CDR2 SMNVEV (reference sequence). V dropped 4 bases and J dropped 7; count of bases not matched to a gene: 5. The CDR3 runs to 15 residues. Assay: immunoSEQ multiplex PCR; the TCRdb copy retains only in-frame clones and omits some. The sample lists about half a million clones; more than 85% were seen once. The study recruited people aged 18 to 89 years across 24 US areas. Membership in each cohort depended on participant-reported clinical history. This TCR was recovered from a woman aged 60-70 years who had recovered from COVID-19. The rearrangement joins TRBV27 to TRBJ2-1; the match to TRBD2 covers 12 bases. The sample taken for sequencing was PBMCs or T cells enriched from blood (not recorded which). The CDR3 nucleotides are TGTGCCAGCAGTTCTCTAGCGGGGGGGCCTAATGAGCAGTTCTTC. Translating it yields CASSSLAGGPNEQFF.